Each of the 25 T cell receptor beta chains below was sequenced from the same sample in a study of graft-versus-host responses after intestinal transplantation. TCRdb's table, derived via immunoSEQ multiplex PCR, lists solely in-frame clones and lacks some. This table holds some 45,000 clones, 75% to 95% found once. Sequenced here: PBMCs, sampled 524 days after transplant. The receptor source for this set is a human patient who received an intestinal transplant, so some T cells may come from the graft donor.

This sequence joins TRBV10-2 and TRBJ2-7; TRBD1 aligns across 7 bases. Germline trimming cut 6 bases from V and 0 bases from J; bases unmatched to any gene: 8. The CDR3 length is 15 residues. Germline V CDR1 and CDR2: WSHSY, SAAADI. The DNA of the CDR3 is TGCGCCAGCAGCGGGTGGGACAGTAACTCCTACGAGCAGTACTTC. Encoded protein: CASSGWDSNSYEQYF.

This chain joins TRBV30 and TRBJ2-3, with 10 bases aligning to TRBD2. CDR3 size: 16 residues. The V segment lost 3 bases and the J segment 4 bases; nucleotides outside the gene matches: 10. Germline CDR1 reads GTSNPN; CDR2 reads SVGIG (reference sequence). CDR3 amino acids: CAWRDRLAGVPDTQYF. The CDR3, as DNA: TGTGCCTGGAGAGATAGGCTAGCGGGAGTCCCAGATACGCAGTATTTT.

The chain employs TRBV7-2 and TRBJ2-7, with D perhaps matching TRBD2 (5 bases). The CDR3 is 14 amino acids. V lost 2 bases, J lost 0 bases, and 8 bases lay in between. Germline V gene data show CDR1 as SGHTA and CDR2 as FQGNSA. The CDR3 sequence: CASSLPGISYEQYF. Written as DNA, the CDR3 is TGTGCCAGCAGCTTACCCGGGATCTCCTACGAGCAGTACTTC.

The V call is TRBV6-5, the J call TRBJ1-1; D is unresolved. CDR1 is MNHEY, CDR2 SVGAGI, per germline. The CDR3 is made up of 12 amino acids. V was trimmed by 7 bases and J by 0 bases, leaving 6 bases between them. The CDR3 DNA reads TGTGCCAGCATGAGGGTGAACACTGAAGCTTTCTTT. Translation: CASMRVNTEAFF.

The rearrangement links TRBV5-8 to TRBJ1-6; a weak D match, TRBD1 (6 bases). Germline CDR1 SGHTS, CDR2 YDEGEE. This CDR3 is 14 amino acids long. V gave up 0 bases and J gave up 7 bases, with 8 bases separating them. CDR3 in DNA: TGTGCCAGCAGCTTGGGGGGGCCCAATTCACCCCTCCACTTT. Its protein is CASSLGGPNSPLHF.

The V call is TRBV27, the J call TRBJ2-1; 11 bases line up with TRBD2. The J segment lost 4 bases and the V segment lost 5 bases, leaving 19 bases of the junction unmatched. The germline V gene has CDR1 MNHEY and CDR2 SMNVEV (reference sequence). CDR3 length equals 20 residues. The CDR3 spells CASSLRTSGRLPGTYNEQFF. CDR3 coding DNA: TGTGCCAGCAGTCTACGAACTAGCGGGAGACTTCCAGGCACTTACAATGAGCAGTTCTTC.

The V and J genes are TRBV29-1 and TRBJ2-7; possible D gene TRBD2, 6 bases. CDR1 is SQVTM and CDR2 is ANQGSEA in the germline V gene. There are 14 residues in the CDR3. Trimming took off 6 bases at V and 3 bases at J, with 18 bases between the two ends. CDR3 bases: TGCAGCGTCGTAACAGGAGTAGCGGACTACGAGCAGTACTTC. Protein product: CSVVTGVADYEQYF.

V usage is TRBV7-2 and J usage is TRBJ2-1, with D perhaps matching TRBD2 (5 bases). This CDR3 is 13 amino acids long. CDR1 and CDR2 from the germline V gene are SGHTA and FQGNSA. Trimming shortened V by 4 bases and J by 12 bases, and 16 bases separated the two germline ends. CDR3: CASSSEIGRGQFF. The CDR3 nucleotides are TGTGCCAGCAGCTCCGAGATCGGTCGGGGGCAGTTCTTC.

This chain uses TRBV5-4 with TRBJ2-7, with D possibly being TRBD1 (7 bases). CDR1 SGHNT and CDR2 YYREEE come from the germline V gene (reference sequence). V lost 2 bases to trimming and J lost 0 bases, with 12 bases between them. This CDR3 is built from 15 residues. CDR3: CASSFGQGGSYEQYF. CDR3 DNA: TGTGCCAGCAGCTTCGGGCAGGGGGGCTCCTACGAGCAGTACTTC.

The genes are TRBV28 and TRBJ2-7, with 14 bases fitting TRBD2. The trim removed 5 bases at V and 6 bases at J, leaving 9 bases unmatched. Germline V gives CDR1 MDHEN, CDR2 SYDVKM. This CDR3 is 16 amino acids long. Here the CDR3 DNA reads TGTGCCAGCAGTCCACCGCTAGGACTAGCGGGAGGCGAGCAGTACTTC. It translates to CASSPPLGLAGGEQYF.

The chain uses TRBV7-9 and TRBJ1-2; D gene ambiguous. Germline values: CDR1 SEHNR, CDR2 FQNEAQ (reference sequence). The V end lost 5 bases, the J end lost 4 bases, and 17 bases lay between the germline ends. This CDR3 spans 15 amino acids. The DNA for the CDR3 is TGTGCCAGCAGCCCTGACGTAGGGATTGGCTATGGCTACACCTTC. Protein product: CASSPDVGIGYGYTF.

V and J are TRBV10-3 and TRBJ1-4; no clear D. The V end lost 3 bases, the J end lost 4 bases, and 6 bases lay between the germline ends. Germline CDR1 reads ENHRY; CDR2 reads SYGVKD. The CDR3 runs to 13 residues. The CDR3 DNA reads as TGTGCCATCAGTGATGGGGTTAATGAAAAACTGTTTTTT. This sequence encodes CAISDGVNEKLFF.

The chain joins TRBV19 to TRBJ2-1; 9 bases line up with TRBD1. Germline CDR1 and CDR2: LNHDA and SQIVND (reference sequence). V was pared by 3 bases and J by 4 bases, with 13 bases of the junction left unmatched. The CDR3 consists of 18 residues. CDR3 amino acids: CASSIQHWDRVKYNEQFF. Here the CDR3 DNA reads TGTGCCAGTAGTATTCAACACTGGGACAGGGTGAAATACAATGAGCAGTTCTTC.

The J gene is TRBJ1-5, the V gene TRBV19, with 8 bases lining up with TRBD1. Germline V lookup: CDR1 LNHDA, CDR2 SQIVND (reference sequence). The CDR3 is 17 residues long. J gave up 4 bases and V 2 bases, and 10 bases lay outside the gene matches. The CDR3, as DNA: TGTGCCAGTAGTATAAACTTAGGGACAGGCCTTAATCAGCCCCAGCATTTT. Translated, it gives CASSINLGTGLNQPQHF.

This clone appeared a single time. The gene calls are TRBV28 and TRBJ2-2; possible D gene TRBD2, 6 bases. The CDR3 sequence is 17 residues long. Trimming pared 2 bases from V and 2 bases from J, leaving 15 bases between. Germline values: CDR1 MDHEN, CDR2 SYDVKM. The chain's CDR3 is CASSLDRGLRNTGELFF. CDR3 DNA sequence: TGTGCCAGCAGTTTAGACCGAGGACTAAGAAACACCGGGGAGCTGTTTTTT.

This chain uses TRBV9 with TRBJ2-3, with a possible D match to TRBD1 (5 bases). V lost 0 bases, J lost 2 bases, and 22 bases lay in between. CDR3 length: 19 residues. Germline V gene sequence: CDR1 SGDLS, CDR2 YYNGEE. The DNA for the CDR3 is TGTGCCAGCAGCGTAGACGTTCCTCAGGGAAGAACCTTCACAGATACGCAGTATTTT. As protein: CASSVDVPQGRTFTDTQYF.

The rearrangement uses TRBV19 and TRBJ1-2; tentatively, D is TRBD1 (5 bases). V was cut by 7 bases and J by 5 bases, with 17 bases left in between. Germline CDR1 is LNHDA and CDR2 is SQIVND (reference sequence). The CDR3 runs to 14 residues. This chain's CDR3 is CASTRRAGNYGYTF. The CDR3 DNA reads TGTGCCAGTACCCGTCGGGCAGGGAATTATGGCTACACCTTC.

The chain carries TRBV5-1 and TRBJ2-5; D gene unclear. Trimming shortened V by 0 bases and J by 4 bases, and 1 base separated the two germline ends. Per the germline V gene, CDR1 is SGHRS and CDR2 is YFSETQ. The CDR3 length is 11 residues. This chain's CDR3 is CASSLAETQYF. The CDR3 DNA follows: TGCGCCAGCAGCTTGGCAGAGACCCAGTACTTC.

This rearrangement joins TRBV6-6 to TRBJ1-1, with TRBD1 matching 7 bases. The length of the CDR3 is 14 residues. Germline V gene sequence: CDR1 MNHNY, CDR2 SVGAGI (reference sequence). V was clipped by 8 bases and J by 1 base; unmatched bases: 7. DNA for the CDR3: TGTGCCAGCTCTAGAGGGGACAGGAACACTGAAGCTTTCTTT. Translated, it gives CASSRGDRNTEAFF.

The chain employs TRBV9 and TRBJ2-7; 9 bases match TRBD1. The V gene's germline CDR1 is SGDLS and CDR2 YYNGEE. The CDR3 contains 12 residues. With 7 bases clipped from V and 2 bases from J, the junction kept 1 base outside the gene matches. In nucleotides, the CDR3 is TGTGCCAGCGGACAGGGGCCCTACGAGCAGTACTTC. This gives the protein CASGQGPYEQYF.

V and J are TRBV4-1 and TRBJ2-3; 8 bases fit TRBD2. V lost 4 bases, J lost 2 bases, and 11 bases stayed unmatched. CDR1 MGHRA and CDR2 YSYEKL come from the germline V gene. CDR3 length: 17 amino acids. The CDR3 is CASSPSGAGGPTDTQYF. CDR3 sequence (DNA): TGCGCCAGCAGCCCTTCTGGGGCGGGAGGACCCACAGATACGCAGTATTTT.

The chain combines TRBV9 with TRBJ1-4; D possibly corresponds to TRBD1 (5 bases). V was cut by 4 bases and J by 4 bases, with 20 bases left in between. This CDR3 is built from 17 residues. Germline CDR1 is SGDLS and CDR2 is YYNGEE. DNA for the CDR3: TGTGCCAGCAGCCACAACCCTCACGGGACCAATAATGAAAAACTGTTTTTT. Translating it yields CASSHNPHGTNNEKLFF. Filled out from reference TRBV9 and TRBJ1-4, the complete variable domain reads DSGVTQTPKHLITATGQRVTLRCSPRSGDLSVYWYQQSLDQGLQFLIQYYNGEERAKGNILERFSAQQFPDLHSELNLSSLELGDSALYFCASSHNPHGTNNEKLFFGSGTQLSVL.

The chain couples TRBV21-1 to TRBJ1-3; TRBD1, the D gene given by the table, was not confirmed from the DNA. TRBV21-1 is deemed a pseudogene. This CDR3 has 19 amino acids. CDR3 in amino acids: CASSQKADRGRFSGNTIYF. The CDR3 DNA is TGTGCCAGCAGCCAAAAGGCCGACAGGGGAAGGTTTTCTGGAAACACCATATATTTT.

This rearrangement joins TRBV6-1 to TRBJ1-6; TRBD1 matches 9 bases. Germline V gene sequence: CDR1 MNHNS, CDR2 SASEGT. V was clipped by 5 bases and J by 10 bases; unmatched bases: 9. The CDR3 contains 15 residues. The CDR3 protein is CASSSPGQGGSPLHF. The CDR3 DNA reads as TGTGCCAGCAGTTCACCGGGACAGGGAGGATCACCCCTCCACTTT.

The chain couples TRBV7-2 to TRBJ2-7; either TRBD1 or TRBD2 may supply D (6 bases each). V lost 2 bases to trimming and J lost 2 bases, with 13 bases between them. The CDR3 has 15 amino acids. CDR1 and CDR2 from the germline V gene are SGHTA and FQGNSA. The CDR3 DNA reads as TGTGCCAGCAGCTTATTCCCGGGGGCTCCCTACGAGCAGTACTTC. As protein: CASSLFPGAPYEQYF.